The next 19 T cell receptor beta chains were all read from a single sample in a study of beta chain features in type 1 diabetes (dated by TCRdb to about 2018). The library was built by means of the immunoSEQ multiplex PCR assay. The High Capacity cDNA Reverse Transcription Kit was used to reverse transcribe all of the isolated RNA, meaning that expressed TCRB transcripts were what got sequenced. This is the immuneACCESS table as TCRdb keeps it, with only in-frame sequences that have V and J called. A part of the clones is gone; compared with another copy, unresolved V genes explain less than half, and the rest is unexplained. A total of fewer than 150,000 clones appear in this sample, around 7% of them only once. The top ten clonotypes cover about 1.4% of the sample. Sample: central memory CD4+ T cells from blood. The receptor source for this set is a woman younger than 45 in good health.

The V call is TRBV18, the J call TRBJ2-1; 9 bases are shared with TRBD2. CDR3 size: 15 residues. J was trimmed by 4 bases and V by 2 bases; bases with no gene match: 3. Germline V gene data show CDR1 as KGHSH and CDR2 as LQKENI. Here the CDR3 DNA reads TGTGCCAGCTCACCAGGACTAGCGTTATACAATGAGCAGTTCTTC. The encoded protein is CASSPGLALYNEQFF. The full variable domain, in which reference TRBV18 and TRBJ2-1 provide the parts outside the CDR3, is NAGVMQNPRHLVRRRGQEARLRCSPMKGHSHVYWYRQLPEEGLKFMVYLQKENIIDESGMPKERFSAEFPKEGPSILRIQQVVRGDSAAYFCASSPGLALYNEQFFGPGTRLTVL.

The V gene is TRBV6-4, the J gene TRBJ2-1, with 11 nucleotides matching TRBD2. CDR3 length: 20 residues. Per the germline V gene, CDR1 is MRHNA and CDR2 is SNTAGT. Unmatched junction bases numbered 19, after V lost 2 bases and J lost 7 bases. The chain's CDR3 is CASSDTTYRTSGSLANEQFF. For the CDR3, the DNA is TGTGCCAGCAGTGACACCACGTATCGGACTAGCGGGTCACTAGCTAATGAGCAGTTCTTC.

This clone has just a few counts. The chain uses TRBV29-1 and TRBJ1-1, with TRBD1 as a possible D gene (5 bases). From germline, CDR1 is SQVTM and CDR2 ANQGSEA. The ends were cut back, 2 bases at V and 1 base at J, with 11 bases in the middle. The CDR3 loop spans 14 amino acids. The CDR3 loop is CSVEIGVPNTEAFF. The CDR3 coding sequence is TGCAGCGTTGAAATAGGGGTGCCGAACACTGAAGCTTTCTTT.

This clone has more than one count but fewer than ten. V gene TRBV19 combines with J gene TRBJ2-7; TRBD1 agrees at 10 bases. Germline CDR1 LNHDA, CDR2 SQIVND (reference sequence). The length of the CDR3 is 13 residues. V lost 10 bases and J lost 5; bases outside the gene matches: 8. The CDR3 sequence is CATRDRGFHEQYF. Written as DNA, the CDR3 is TGTGCCACCCGGGACAGGGGTTTCCACGAGCAGTACTTC.

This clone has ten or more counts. CDR3: CSAWTGFNTF. CDR3 bases: TGCAGTGCGTGGACAGGGTTTAACACCTTC. The chain carries TRBV20-1 and TRBJ1-2; 8 bases match TRBD1. Germline V CDR1 and CDR2: DFQATT, SNEGSKA (reference sequence). V was pared by 6 bases and J by 12 bases, with 6 bases of the junction left unmatched. This CDR3 is built from 10 residues.

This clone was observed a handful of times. As DNA, the CDR3 is TGTGCCAGCAGCCCATCTAGCGGGAGAGGCCAAGAGACCCAGTACTTC. This codes for CASSPSSGRGQETQYF. This rearrangement joins TRBV9 to TRBJ2-5; TRBD2 aligns across 10 bases. V was pared by 4 bases and J by 1 base, with 7 bases of the junction left unmatched. The CDR3 is 16 residues long. In germline, CDR1 is SGDLS, CDR2 YYNGEE.

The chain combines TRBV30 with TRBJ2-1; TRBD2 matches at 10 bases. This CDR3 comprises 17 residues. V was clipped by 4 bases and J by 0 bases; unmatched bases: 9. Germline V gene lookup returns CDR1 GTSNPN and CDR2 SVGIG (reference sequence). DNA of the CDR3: TGTGCCTGGACTAGCGGGAGAGGAGGTTCCTCCTACAATGAGCAGTTCTTC. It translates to CAWTSGRGGSSYNEQFF.

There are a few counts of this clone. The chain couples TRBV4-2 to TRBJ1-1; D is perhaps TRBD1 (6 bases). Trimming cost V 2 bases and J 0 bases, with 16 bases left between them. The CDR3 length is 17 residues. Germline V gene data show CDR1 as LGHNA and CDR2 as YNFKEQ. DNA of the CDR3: TGTGCCAGCAGCCAATCCCTGGGGGCAAGTATGAACACTGAAGCTTTCTTT. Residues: CASSQSLGASMNTEAFF.

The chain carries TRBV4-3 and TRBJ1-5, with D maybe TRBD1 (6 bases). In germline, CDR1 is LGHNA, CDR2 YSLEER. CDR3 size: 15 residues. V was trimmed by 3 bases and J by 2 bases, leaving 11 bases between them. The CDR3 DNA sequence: TGCGCCAGCAGCCAGGGGGCGCGAGGCAATCAGCCCCAGCATTTT. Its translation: CASSQGARGNQPQHF.

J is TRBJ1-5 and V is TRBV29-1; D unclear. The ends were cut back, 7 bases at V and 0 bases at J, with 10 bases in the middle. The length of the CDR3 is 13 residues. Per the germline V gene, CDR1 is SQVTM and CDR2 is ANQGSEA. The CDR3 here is CSASRGSNQPQHF. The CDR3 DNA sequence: TGCAGCGCCTCCCGGGGTAGCAATCAGCCCCAGCATTTT. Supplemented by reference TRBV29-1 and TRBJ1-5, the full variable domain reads SAVISQKPSRDICQRGTSLTIQCQVDSQVTMMFWYRQQPGQSLTLIATANQGSEATYESGFVIDKFPISRPNLTFSTLTVSNMSPEDSSIYLCSASRGSNQPQHFGDGTRLSIL.

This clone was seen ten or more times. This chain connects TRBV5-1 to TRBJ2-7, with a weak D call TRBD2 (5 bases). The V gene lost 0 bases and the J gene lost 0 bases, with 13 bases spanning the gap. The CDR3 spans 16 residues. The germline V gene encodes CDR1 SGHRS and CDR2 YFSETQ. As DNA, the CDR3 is TGCGCCAGCAGCTTGGAGGTTAGCGAGAACTCCTACGAGCAGTACTTC. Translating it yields CASSLEVSENSYEQYF.

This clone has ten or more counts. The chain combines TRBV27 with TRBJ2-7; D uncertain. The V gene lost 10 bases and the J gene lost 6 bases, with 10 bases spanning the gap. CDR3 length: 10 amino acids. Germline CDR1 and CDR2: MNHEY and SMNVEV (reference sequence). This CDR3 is CANHCCEQYF. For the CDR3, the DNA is TGTGCCAACCACTGTTGCGAGCAGTACTTC.

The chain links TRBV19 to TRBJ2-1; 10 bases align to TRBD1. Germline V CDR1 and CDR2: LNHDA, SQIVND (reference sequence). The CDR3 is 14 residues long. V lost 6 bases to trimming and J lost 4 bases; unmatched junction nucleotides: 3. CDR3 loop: CASRGQGLYNEQFF. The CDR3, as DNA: TGTGCCAGTAGGGGACAGGGGTTGTACAATGAGCAGTTCTTC.

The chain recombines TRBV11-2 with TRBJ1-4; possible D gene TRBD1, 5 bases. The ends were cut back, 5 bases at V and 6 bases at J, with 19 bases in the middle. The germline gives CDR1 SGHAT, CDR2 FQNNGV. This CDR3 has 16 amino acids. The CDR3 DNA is TGTGCCAGCAGCCATCACCCAGGAACGACAGATGAAAAACTGTTTTTT. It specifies CASSHHPGTTDEKLFF.

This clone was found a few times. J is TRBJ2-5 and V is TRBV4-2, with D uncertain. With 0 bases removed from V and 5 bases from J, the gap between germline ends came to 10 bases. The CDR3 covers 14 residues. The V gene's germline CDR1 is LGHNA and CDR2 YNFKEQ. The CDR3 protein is CASSQEGIQETQYF. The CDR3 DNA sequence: TGTGCCAGCAGCCAAGAGGGCATTCAGGAGACCCAGTACTTC.

The CDR3 sequence: CASSLGDSDTQYF. CDR3 DNA sequence: TGTGCCAGCAGCTTAGGGGACTCGGATACGCAGTATTTT. This chain links TRBV11-3 with TRBJ2-3, with D possibly being TRBD2 (6 bases). The V and J ends lost 1 base and 6 bases respectively, with 8 bases between them. CDR1 SGHNT and CDR2 YENEEA come from the germline V gene. CDR3 length equals 13 residues. The full variable domain, rest sourced from reference TRBV11-3 and TRBJ2-3, is EAGVVQSPRYKIIEKKQPVAFWCNPISGHNTLYWYLQNLGQGPELLIRYENEEAVDDSQLPKDRFSAERLKGVDSTLKIQPAELGDSAVYLCASSLGDSDTQYFGPGTRLTVL.

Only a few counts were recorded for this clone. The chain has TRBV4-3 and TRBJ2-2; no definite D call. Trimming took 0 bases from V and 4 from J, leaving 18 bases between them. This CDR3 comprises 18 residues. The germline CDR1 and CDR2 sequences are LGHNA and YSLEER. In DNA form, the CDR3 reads TGCGCCAGCAGCCAAGATCAGGCTGGCCCAGTCCCCACCGGGGAGCTGTTTTTT. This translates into CASSQDQAGPVPTGELFF.

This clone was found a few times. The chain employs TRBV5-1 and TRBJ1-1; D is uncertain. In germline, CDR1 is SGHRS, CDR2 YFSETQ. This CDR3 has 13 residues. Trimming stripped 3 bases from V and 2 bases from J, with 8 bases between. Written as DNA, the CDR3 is TGCGCCAGCAGCTCCCGGGTTAACACTGAAGCTTTCTTT. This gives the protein CASSSRVNTEAFF.

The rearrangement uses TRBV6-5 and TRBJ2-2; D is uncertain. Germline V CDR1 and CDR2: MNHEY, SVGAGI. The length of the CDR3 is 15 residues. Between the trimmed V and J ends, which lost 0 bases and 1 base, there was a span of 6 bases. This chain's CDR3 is CASSYSGRNTGELFF. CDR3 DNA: TGTGCCAGCAGTTACTCCGGTAGGAACACCGGGGAGCTGTTTTTT.